The sequence of this TCR beta chain was determined in a study of blood T cell repertoires in COVID-19. Background on the study: Specimens from acute and convalescent COVID-19 originated in the United States, Italy and Spain. From T cells, B-cell-depleted T cells, or PBMCs came the material, which was cDNA or gDNA.

Germline CDR1 is LGHDT and CDR2 is YNNKEL (reference sequence). The V gene end was trimmed by 1 base and the J gene end by 3 bases; junction bases not matched to a gene: 12. CDR3 length: 18 amino acids. As handled by the study authors: How many nucleated cells were present was estimated from reference gene primer amplification. The data were produced by immunoSEQ multiplex PCR, yet TCRdb's version contains in-frame clones alone and is incomplete. V, J and clone size are those of that table, while D and trimming were read from the DNA. The table has 80,000 to 100,000 clones, about 85% seen once. The chain joins TRBV3-1 (or the pseudogene TRBV3-2) to TRBJ2-1, with 7 bases fitting TRBD2. The receptor was derived from a man aged 65-85 years with acute or convalescent COVID-19. Sequenced sample: peripheral blood. The CDR3 reads CASSQGEGLGEIYNEQFF. The CDR3 DNA is TGTGCCAGCAGCCAAGGGGAGGGGCTAGGGGAAATCTACAATGAGCAGTTCTTC.